This T cell receptor (beta chain) was profiled in a study of cytomegalovirus exposure and HLA in healthy donors. Across the whole study: Unique TCR beta sequences numbering approximately 120 million came from around 180 million T cells in an earlier analysis.

This CDR3 has 11 amino acids. CDR1 is SGHAT and CDR2 is FQDESV in the germline V gene (reference sequence). V lost 6 bases and J 5 bases, leaving 7 bases between the germline ends. This PCR relied on a set of 60 Vbeta primers and 13 Jbeta primers. TCRdb's copy holds only in-frame clones and misses some; the assay was immunoSEQ multiplex PCR. This table holds approximately 100,000 clones, approximately 71% found once. This clone was recorded a few times. The antigen is undetermined. Broader study findings: It was 164 TCR beta chains that were listed as cytomegalovirus-associated. In an earlier analysis, in 620 or so donors, most V segments appeared productive either ~87% or ~30% of the time.

V gene TRBV11-1 combines with J gene TRBJ2-5; weak D call: TRBD2 (6 bases). The receptor's source is a man aged 35-49 years in good health and CMV-seronegative. Sequencing used PBMCs. The CDR3 spells CASRAGETQYF. The CDR3 DNA sequence: TGTGCCAGCAGGGCGGGGGAGACCCAGTACTTC.